This T cell receptor beta chain was sequenced during a study of cytomegalovirus exposure and HLA in healthy donors. Study findings and constraints: One variant, a missense change in DCLRE1C, was linked in a later analysis to TCR beta V- and J-gene trimming. The authors reported that TCR beta sequences could predict HLA-A and HLA-B alleles. These predictions were accurate for most subjects in the first cohort. In a later analysis, 15,000 to 20,000 TCR beta sequences were associated with HLA alleles at 0.05 false discovery rate.

PCR involved 60 Vbeta and 13 Jbeta primers. Assay used: immunoSEQ multiplex PCR; TCRdb lists only in-frame clones, some missing. Found here are around 140,000 clones, 75% to 85% of them singletons; the top ten hold roughly 6%. The CDR3 has 17 residues. The germline gives CDR1 MNHEY, CDR2 SMNVEV (reference sequence). V trimming: 4 bases; J trimming: 5 bases; junction bases outside the gene matches: 10. Regarding this clone: The antigen is unknown.

The chain carries TRBV27 and TRBJ2-5; 13 bases map to TRBD2. This sequence originates from a woman between 40 and 55 years old in good health and CMV-seropositive. The sequenced sample consisted of PBMCs. The CDR3 sequence: CASSSQFGTSGTETQYF. The CDR3 DNA reads as TGTGCCAGCAGTTCGCAATTCGGGACTAGCGGGACGGAGACCCAGTACTTC.